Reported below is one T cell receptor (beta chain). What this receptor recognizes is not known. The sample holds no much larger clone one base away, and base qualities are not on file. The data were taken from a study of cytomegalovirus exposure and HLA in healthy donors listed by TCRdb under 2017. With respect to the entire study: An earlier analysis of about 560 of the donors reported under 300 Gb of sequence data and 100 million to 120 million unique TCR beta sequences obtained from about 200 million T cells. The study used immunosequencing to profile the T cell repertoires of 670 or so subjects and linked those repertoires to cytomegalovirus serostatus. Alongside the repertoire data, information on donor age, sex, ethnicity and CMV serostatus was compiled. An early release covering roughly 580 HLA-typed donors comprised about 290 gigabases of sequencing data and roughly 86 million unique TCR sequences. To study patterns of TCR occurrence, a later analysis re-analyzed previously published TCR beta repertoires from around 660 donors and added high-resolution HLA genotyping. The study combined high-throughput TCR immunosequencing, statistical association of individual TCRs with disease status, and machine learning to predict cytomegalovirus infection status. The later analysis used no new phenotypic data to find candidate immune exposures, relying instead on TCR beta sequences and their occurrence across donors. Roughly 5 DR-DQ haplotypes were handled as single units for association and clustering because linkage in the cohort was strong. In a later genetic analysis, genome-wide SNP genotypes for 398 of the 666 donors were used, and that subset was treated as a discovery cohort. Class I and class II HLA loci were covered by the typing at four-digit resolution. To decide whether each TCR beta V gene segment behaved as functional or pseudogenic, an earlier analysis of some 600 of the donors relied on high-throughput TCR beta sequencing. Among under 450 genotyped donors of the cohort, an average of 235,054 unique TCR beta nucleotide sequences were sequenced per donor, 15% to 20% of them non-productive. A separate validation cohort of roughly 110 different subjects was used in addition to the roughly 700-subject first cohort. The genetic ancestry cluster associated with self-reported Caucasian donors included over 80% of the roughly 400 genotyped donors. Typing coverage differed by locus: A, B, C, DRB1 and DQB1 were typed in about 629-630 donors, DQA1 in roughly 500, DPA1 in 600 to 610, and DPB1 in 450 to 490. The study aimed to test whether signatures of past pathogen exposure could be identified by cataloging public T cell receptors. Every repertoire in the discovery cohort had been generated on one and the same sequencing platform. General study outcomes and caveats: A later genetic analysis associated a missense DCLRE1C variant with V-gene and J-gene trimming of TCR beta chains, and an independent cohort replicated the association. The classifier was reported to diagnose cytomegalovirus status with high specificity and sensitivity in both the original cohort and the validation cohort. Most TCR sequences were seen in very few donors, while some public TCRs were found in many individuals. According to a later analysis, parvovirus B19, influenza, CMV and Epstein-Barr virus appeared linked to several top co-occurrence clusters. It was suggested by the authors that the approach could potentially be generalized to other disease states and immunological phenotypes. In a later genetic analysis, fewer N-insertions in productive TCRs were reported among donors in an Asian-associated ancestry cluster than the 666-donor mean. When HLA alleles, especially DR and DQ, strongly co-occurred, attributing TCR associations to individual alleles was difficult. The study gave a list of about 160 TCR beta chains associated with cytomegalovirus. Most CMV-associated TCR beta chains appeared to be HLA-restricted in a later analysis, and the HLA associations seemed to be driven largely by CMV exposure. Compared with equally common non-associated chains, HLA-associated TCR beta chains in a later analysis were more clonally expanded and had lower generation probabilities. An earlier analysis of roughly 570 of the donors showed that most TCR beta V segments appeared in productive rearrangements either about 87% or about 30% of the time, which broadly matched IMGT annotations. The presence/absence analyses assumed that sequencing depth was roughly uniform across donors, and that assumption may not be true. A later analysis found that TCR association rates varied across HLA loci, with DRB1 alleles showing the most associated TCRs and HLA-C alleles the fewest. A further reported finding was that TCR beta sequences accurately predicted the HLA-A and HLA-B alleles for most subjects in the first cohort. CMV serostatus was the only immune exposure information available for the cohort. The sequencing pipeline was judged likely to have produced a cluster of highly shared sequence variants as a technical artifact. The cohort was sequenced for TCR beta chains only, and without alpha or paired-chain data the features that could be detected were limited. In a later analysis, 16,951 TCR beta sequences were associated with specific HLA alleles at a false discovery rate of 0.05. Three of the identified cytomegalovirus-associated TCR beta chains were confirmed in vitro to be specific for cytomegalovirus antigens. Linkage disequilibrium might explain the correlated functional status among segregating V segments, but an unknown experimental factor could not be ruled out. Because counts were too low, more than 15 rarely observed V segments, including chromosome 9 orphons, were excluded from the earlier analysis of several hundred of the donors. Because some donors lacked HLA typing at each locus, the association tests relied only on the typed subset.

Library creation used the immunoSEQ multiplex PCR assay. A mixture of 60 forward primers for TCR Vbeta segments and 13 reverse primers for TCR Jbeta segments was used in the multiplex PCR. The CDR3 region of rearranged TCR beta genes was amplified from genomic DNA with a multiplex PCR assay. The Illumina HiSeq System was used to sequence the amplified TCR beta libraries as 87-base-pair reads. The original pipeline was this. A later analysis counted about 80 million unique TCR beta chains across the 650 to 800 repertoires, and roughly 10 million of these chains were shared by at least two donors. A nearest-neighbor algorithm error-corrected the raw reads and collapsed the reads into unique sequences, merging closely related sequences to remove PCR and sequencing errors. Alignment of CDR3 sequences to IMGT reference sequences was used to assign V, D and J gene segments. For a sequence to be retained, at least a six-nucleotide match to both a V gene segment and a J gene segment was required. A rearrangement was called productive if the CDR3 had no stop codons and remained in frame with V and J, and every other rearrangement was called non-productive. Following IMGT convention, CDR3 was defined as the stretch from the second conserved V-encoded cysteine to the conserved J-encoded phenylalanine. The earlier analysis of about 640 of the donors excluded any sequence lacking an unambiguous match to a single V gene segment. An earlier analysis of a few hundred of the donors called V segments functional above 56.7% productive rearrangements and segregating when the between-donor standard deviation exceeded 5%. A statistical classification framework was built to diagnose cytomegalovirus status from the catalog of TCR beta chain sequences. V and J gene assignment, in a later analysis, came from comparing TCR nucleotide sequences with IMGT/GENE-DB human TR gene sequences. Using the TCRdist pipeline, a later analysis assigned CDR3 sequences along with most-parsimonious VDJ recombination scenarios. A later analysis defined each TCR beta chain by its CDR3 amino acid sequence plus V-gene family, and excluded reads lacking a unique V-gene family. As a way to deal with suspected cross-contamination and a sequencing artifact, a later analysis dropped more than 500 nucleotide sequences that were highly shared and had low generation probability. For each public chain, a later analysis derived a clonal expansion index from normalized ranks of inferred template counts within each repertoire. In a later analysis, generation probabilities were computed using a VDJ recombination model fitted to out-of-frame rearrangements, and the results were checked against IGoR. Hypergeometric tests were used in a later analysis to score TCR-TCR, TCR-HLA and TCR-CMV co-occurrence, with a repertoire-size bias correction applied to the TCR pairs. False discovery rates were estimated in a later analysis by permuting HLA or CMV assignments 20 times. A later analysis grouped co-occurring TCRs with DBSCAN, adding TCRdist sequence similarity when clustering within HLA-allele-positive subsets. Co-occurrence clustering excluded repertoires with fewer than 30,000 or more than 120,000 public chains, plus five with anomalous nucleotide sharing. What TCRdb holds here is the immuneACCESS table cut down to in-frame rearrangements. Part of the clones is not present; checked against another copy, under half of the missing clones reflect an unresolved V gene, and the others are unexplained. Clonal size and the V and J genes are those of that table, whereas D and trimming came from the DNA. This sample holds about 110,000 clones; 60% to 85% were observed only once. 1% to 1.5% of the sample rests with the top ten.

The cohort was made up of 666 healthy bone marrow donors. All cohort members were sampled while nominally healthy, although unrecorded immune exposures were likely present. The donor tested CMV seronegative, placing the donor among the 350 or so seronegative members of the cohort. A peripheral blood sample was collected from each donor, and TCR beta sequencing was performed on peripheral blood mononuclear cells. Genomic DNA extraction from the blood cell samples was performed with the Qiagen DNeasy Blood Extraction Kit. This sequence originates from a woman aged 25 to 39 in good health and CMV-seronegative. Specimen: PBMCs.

The CDR3 sequence is CASSSTPSDEKLFF. The base sequence is TGTGCCAGCAGCTCAACCCCCTCGGATGAAAAACTGTTTTTT. The V gene is TRBV11-2 and the J gene is TRBJ1-4, with no reliable assignment of the D segment. The CDR3 contains 14 residues, cysteine and phenylalanine counted. Only the CDR3 region is kept as DNA, spanning 42 bases read in frame from base 1. Via the germline V gene, CDR1 is SGHAT and CDR2 FQNNGV. Trimming takes 4 bases from V and 6 bases from J, and the germline ends sit 12 bases apart.